This TCR beta chain emerged from a study of T cell responses to AZD1222 COVID-19 vaccine. Study-wide results and limits: No repertoire was sampled before or during the peak T cell response, only after it.

V was clipped by 2 bases and J by 5 bases; unmatched bases: 9. Germline CDR1 reads KGHSH; CDR2 reads LQKENI. The CDR3 contains 16 residues. On this clone itself: Its antigen is unknown.

The assay was immunoSEQ multiplex PCR, and TCRdb's table has in-frame clones only and misses some. The table includes roughly 97,000 clones, 93% detected once. The specimen comprised peripheral blood, sampled on day 0 of AZD1222 vaccination. This sequence originates from an adult in good health. The chain uses TRBV18 and TRBJ2-5; TRBD1 agrees at 9 bases. CDR3 in amino acids: CASSPFLGGQGETQYF. CDR3 nucleotide sequence: TGTGCCAGCTCACCATTTCTCGGGGGACAGGGTGAGACCCAGTACTTC.